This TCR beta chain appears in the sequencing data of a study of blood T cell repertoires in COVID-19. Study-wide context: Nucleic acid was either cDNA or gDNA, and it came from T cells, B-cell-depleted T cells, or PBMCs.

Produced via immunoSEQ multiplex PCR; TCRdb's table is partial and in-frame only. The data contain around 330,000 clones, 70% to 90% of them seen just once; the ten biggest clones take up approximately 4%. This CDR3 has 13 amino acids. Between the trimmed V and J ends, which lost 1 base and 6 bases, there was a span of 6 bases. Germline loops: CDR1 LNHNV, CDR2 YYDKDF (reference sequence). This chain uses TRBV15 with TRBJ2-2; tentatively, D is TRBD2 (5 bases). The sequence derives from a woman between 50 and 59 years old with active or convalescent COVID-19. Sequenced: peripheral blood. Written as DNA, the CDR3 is TGTGCCACCAGCAGAGTCGGGGCCGGGGAGCTGTTTTTT. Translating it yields CATSRVGAGELFF.